This passage covers 25 T cell receptor beta chains from one sample sequenced in a study of shared clonotypes between healthy human individuals (dated by TCRdb to about 2020). Libraries were built with the immunoSEQ multiplex PCR assay. In TCRdb, the immuneACCESS table is reduced to in-frame sequences with V and J assigned. These tables do not hold every clone; where another copy was compared, an unresolved V gene accounts for under half, and the others remain unexplained. Counted in this sample were about 2.3 million clones; around 93% of them appeared once. Around 0.35% of the sample goes to the ten largest clones. The sample consisted of naive CD4+ T cells from PBMCs. This sample's cell subset or site label indicates: CD45RA+ positively selected. The source is a young man in good health. Some clones in this sample may be carry-over from other donors' samples.

The chain is built from TRBV27 and TRBJ2-3; TRBD1 is a possible D gene (7 bases). The CDR3 is 19 residues long. Germline V CDR1 and CDR2: MNHEY, SMNVEV (reference sequence). The V end was cut by 0 bases, the J end by 2 bases, with 21 bases between. The CDR3 sequence: CASSLSTLHHRGLTDTQYF. CDR3 bases: TGTGCCAGCAGTTTATCGACTCTCCATCACAGGGGACTCACAGATACGCAGTATTTT.

The chain couples TRBV5-1 to TRBJ1-1; the match to TRBD1 covers 8 bases. This CDR3 comprises 14 residues. Losses at the gene ends were 3 bases for V and 3 bases for J; bases not matched to a gene: 4. Looked up from germline, CDR1 is SGHRS and CDR2 is YFSETQ. CDR3 sequence reads: CASSSQGAYTEAFF. The CDR3 region has the DNA TGCGCCAGCAGCTCCCAGGGGGCCTACACTGAAGCTTTCTTT.

The CDR3 spells CASSLGRTVTGELFF. In DNA form, the CDR3 reads TGTGCCAGCAGCCTAGGACGGACGGTAACCGGGGAGCTGTTTTTT. V is TRBV11-1 and J is TRBJ2-2; D gene ambiguous. Trimming pared 5 bases from V and 5 bases from J, leaving 15 bases between. The CDR3 is 15 residues long. From germline, CDR1 is SGHAT and CDR2 FQDESV (reference sequence).

CDR3 in amino acids: CASSFIRGFYEQYF. The CDR3 bases are TGTGCCAGCAGTTTCATTCGTGGATTCTACGAGCAGTACTTC. This chain connects TRBV28 to TRBJ2-7; unclear D gene. Per germline, CDR1 MDHEN and CDR2 SYDVKM. Trimming shortened V by 3 bases and J by 3 bases, and 12 bases separated the two germline ends. The CDR3 totals 14 residues.

The CDR3 sequence is CASSSAGFAGANVLTF. CDR3 nucleotides: TGTGCCAGCAGTTCAGCAGGGTTCGCTGGGGCCAACGTCCTGACTTTC. The chain recombines TRBV28 with TRBJ2-6; D might be TRBD1 (5 bases). Trimming pared 4 bases from V and 2 bases from J, leaving 12 bases between. The germline V gene has CDR1 MDHEN and CDR2 SYDVKM. The CDR3 is 16 residues long.

The chain recombines TRBV11-2 with TRBJ1-2, with D maybe TRBD1 (5 bases). With 8 bases removed from V and 8 bases from J, the gap between germline ends came to 15 bases. Germline V CDR1 and CDR2: SGHAT, FQNNGV. The CDR3 loop spans 12 amino acids. CDR3 sequence: CASSWGGEGYTF. The CDR3, as DNA: TGTGCCAGCTCATGGGGGGGTGAAGGCTACACCTTC.

This clone was observed a handful of times. The chain couples TRBV2 to TRBJ1-2; a weak D match, TRBD1 (6 bases). This CDR3 has 12 residues. CDR1 is SNHLY and CDR2 is FYNNEI in the germline V gene. The V gene lost 6 bases and the J gene lost 8 bases, with 13 bases spanning the gap. CDR3 DNA sequence: TGTGCCAGCAGGATATCAGGGGAAGGCTACACCTTC. This codes for CASRISGEGYTF.

The J gene is TRBJ2-7, the V gene TRBV6-5; the match to TRBD1 covers 8 bases. V shed 4 bases and J 5 bases; nucleotides not matched to a gene: 13. Germline V gene data show CDR1 as MNHEY and CDR2 as SVGAGI. CDR3 length equals 16 residues. CDR3 bases: TGTGCCAGCAGTTTCACAGGGGGGACGGTCGCCCACGAGCAGTACTTC. Translating gives CASSFTGGTVAHEQYF.

This rearrangement joins TRBV28 to TRBJ2-7; TRBD2 aligns across 7 bases. The CDR3 has 13 residues. Germline V gene lookup returns CDR1 MDHEN and CDR2 SYDVKM. Trimming removed 6 bases from V and 2 bases from J; junction bases left unmatched: 4. CDR3 protein: CASRGGSPYEQYF. The CDR3 DNA is TGTGCCAGCAGGGGGGGGTCACCCTACGAGCAGTACTTC.

V gene TRBV2 combines with J gene TRBJ2-2; D gene unclear. The CDR3 extends over 15 amino acids. The germline V and J ends were trimmed by 1 base and 8 bases, with 14 bases remaining between them. Germline assignment: CDR1 SNHLY and CDR2 FYNNEI. CDR3 nucleotide sequence: TGTGCCAGCAGTGAAGACGCCCAAATAGGGGGGGAGCTGTTTTTT. This sequence encodes CASSEDAQIGGELFF.

The gene calls are TRBV27 and TRBJ1-5; tentatively, D is TRBD1 (6 bases). CDR3 length equals 16 residues. The V gene's germline CDR1 is MNHEY and CDR2 SMNVEV (reference sequence). Trimming left V 0 bases short and J 2 bases short, with 11 bases between. CDR3 sequence: CASSLSWGPGNQPQHF. Written as DNA, the CDR3 is TGTGCCAGCAGTTTATCTTGGGGGCCTGGCAATCAGCCCCAGCATTTT.

A remark on this clone: Its ends do not fully match the called genes, so a read error is possible. The rearrangement uses TRBV6-5 and TRBJ2-1; tentative D call: TRBD2 (5 bases). This CDR3 comprises 11 residues. The germline CDR1 and CDR2 sequences are MNHEY and SVGAGI. The chain's CDR3 is CASGPNGGLVF. In DNA form, the CDR3 reads TGTGCCAGCGGCCCCAATGGCGGGTTGGTCTTC.

This sequence joins TRBV7-9 and TRBJ2-7; maybe TRBD2 (5 bases). The CDR3 consists of 13 residues. CDR1 is SEHNR, CDR2 FQNEAQ, per germline (reference sequence). Trimming pared 5 bases from V and 2 bases from J, leaving 10 bases between. The CDR3 is CASSLRRAYEQYF. CDR3 DNA sequence: TGTGCCAGCAGCCTCCGGCGGGCCTACGAGCAGTACTTC.

The chain couples TRBV10-1 to TRBJ1-2; no firm D call. The CDR3 is 13 residues long. V shed 8 bases and J shed 0 bases, with 10 bases lying between them. In germline, CDR1 is WNHNN, CDR2 SYGVQD (reference sequence). In DNA, the CDR3 is TGCGCCAGCCCGTCCGGGACTAACTATGGCTACACCTTC. As protein: CASPSGTNYGYTF.

Worth noting for this clone: Other DNA sequences in this specimen translate into the identical CDR3. The V gene is TRBV28, the J gene TRBJ1-1; D remains unclear. The V gene's germline CDR1 is MDHEN and CDR2 SYDVKM. V lost 6 bases to trimming and J lost 4 bases, with 9 bases between them. The CDR3 spans 12 residues. CDR3: CASRLGGTEAFF. Here the CDR3 DNA reads TGTGCCAGCAGACTCGGCGGCACTGAAGCTTTCTTT.

The genes are TRBV27 and TRBJ2-7; D may be TRBD1 (5 bases). The CDR3 is made up of 13 amino acids. CDR1 is MNHEY, CDR2 SMNVEV, per germline (reference sequence). The ends were cut back, 1 base at V and 7 bases at J, with 11 bases in the middle. DNA for the CDR3: TGTGCCAGCAGTTTATTCCGGACAAAGGAGCAGTACTTC. This gives the protein CASSLFRTKEQYF.

The chain is built from TRBV9 and TRBJ2-7; a possible D gene is TRBD2 (6 bases). The germline V gene encodes CDR1 SGDLS and CDR2 YYNGEE. CDR3 length equals 14 residues. Trimming pared 3 bases from V and 4 bases from J, leaving 14 bases between. This chain's CDR3 is CASSAERRGYEQYF. The CDR3 DNA follows: TGTGCCAGCAGCGCCGAGAGGCGGGGATACGAGCAGTACTTC.

The chain employs TRBV5-1 and TRBJ2-6, with D possibly TRBD1 on 6 matching bases. Germline CDR1 is SGHRS and CDR2 is YFSETQ. The ends were cut back, 6 bases at V and 1 base at J, with 14 bases in the middle. This CDR3 is 16 amino acids long. CDR3 nucleotides: TGCGCCAGCACCTACCAAGGGGGTTCTGGGGCCAACGTCCTGACTTTC. Protein sequence: CASTYQGGSGANVLTF.

The genes are TRBV13 and TRBJ2-5, with 8 bases identical to TRBD1. The V segment lost 5 bases and the J segment 2 bases; nucleotides outside the gene matches: 1. The V gene's germline CDR1 is PRHDT and CDR2 FYEKMQ (reference sequence). This CDR3 is built from 13 residues. In DNA form, the CDR3 reads TGTGCCAGCAGCAGGACAGGGCAAGAGACCCAGTACTTC. It specifies CASSRTGQETQYF.

In the case of this clone: At the DNA level, this CDR3 is encoded by other sequences in the same sample as well. The chain carries TRBV18 and TRBJ2-2; 9 bases are a match to TRBD2. CDR3 length equals 14 residues. The junction had 4 bases not matched to a gene; V was cut back by 6 bases and J by 5 bases. Per the germline V gene, CDR1 is KGHSH and CDR2 is LQKENI. CDR3 protein: CASSPGLATGELFF. DNA for the CDR3: TGTGCCAGCTCGCCCGGACTAGCGACCGGGGAGCTGTTTTTT.

The chain carries TRBV29-1 and TRBJ2-4, with D perhaps assigned TRBD1 or TRBD2 (5 bases each). Germline CDR1 reads SQVTM; CDR2 reads ANQGSEA. V gave up 4 bases and J gave up 6 bases, with 16 bases separating them. The CDR3 is 14 residues long. CDR3 DNA sequence: TGCAGCGTTGTACAGTGGGCTGGGGGAAACATTCAGTACTTC. Translation gives CSVVQWAGGNIQYF.

The chain employs TRBV28 and TRBJ1-2; possibly TRBD1 for D (5 bases). Germline V gives CDR1 MDHEN, CDR2 SYDVKM. V was clipped by 5 bases and J by 6 bases, with 19 bases between them. The CDR3 has 15 amino acids. CDR3 bases: TGTGCCAGCAGTCTAAGGGGATATACCAACCATGGCTACACCTTC. Its translation is CASSLRGYTNHGYTF.

This chain links TRBV5-1 with TRBJ2-1, with D possibly matching TRBD1 (6 bases). V was trimmed by 4 bases and J by 5 bases, leaving 10 bases between them. The CDR3 is 13 residues long. Germline V gene sequence: CDR1 SGHRS, CDR2 YFSETQ. The CDR3 sequence: CASSRDTDNEQFF. The CDR3 DNA reads as TGCGCCAGCAGCCGGGACACCGACAATGAGCAGTTCTTC. Full variable domain (outside the CDR3, taken from reference TRBV5-1 and TRBJ2-1): KAGVTQTPRYLIKTRGQQVTLSCSPISGHRSVSWYQQTPGQGLQFLFEYFSETQRNKGNFPGRFSGRQFSNSRSEMNVSTLELGDSALYLCASSRDTDNEQFFGPGTRLTVL.

CDR3 sequence: CAWTRTSSYNEQFF. In DNA, the CDR3 is TGTGCCTGGACTAGGACTAGTTCCTACAATGAGCAGTTCTTC. J is TRBJ2-1 and V is TRBV30, with 7 positions matching TRBD2. The CDR3 contains 14 residues. J lost 1 base, V lost 4 bases, and 4 bases had no gene match. Germline V gives CDR1 GTSNPN, CDR2 SVGIG (reference sequence). The full variable domain, rest sourced from reference TRBV30 and TRBJ2-1, is SQTIHQWPATLVQPVGSPLSLECTVEGTSNPNLYWYRQAAGRGLQLLFYSVGIGQISSEVPQNLSASRPQDRQFILSSKKLLLSDSGFYLCAWTRTSSYNEQFFGPGTRLTVL.

This clone was seen only once. The chain carries TRBV11-2 and TRBJ1-5; a weak D match, TRBD1 (6 bases). Germline CDR1 and CDR2: SGHAT and FQNNGV. The CDR3 is 13 amino acids. V was trimmed by 0 bases and J by 6 bases, leaving 6 bases between them. Here the CDR3 DNA reads TGTGCCAGCAGCTTAGAGGGGGCTCAGCCCCAGCATTTT. It yields the protein CASSLEGAQPQHF.